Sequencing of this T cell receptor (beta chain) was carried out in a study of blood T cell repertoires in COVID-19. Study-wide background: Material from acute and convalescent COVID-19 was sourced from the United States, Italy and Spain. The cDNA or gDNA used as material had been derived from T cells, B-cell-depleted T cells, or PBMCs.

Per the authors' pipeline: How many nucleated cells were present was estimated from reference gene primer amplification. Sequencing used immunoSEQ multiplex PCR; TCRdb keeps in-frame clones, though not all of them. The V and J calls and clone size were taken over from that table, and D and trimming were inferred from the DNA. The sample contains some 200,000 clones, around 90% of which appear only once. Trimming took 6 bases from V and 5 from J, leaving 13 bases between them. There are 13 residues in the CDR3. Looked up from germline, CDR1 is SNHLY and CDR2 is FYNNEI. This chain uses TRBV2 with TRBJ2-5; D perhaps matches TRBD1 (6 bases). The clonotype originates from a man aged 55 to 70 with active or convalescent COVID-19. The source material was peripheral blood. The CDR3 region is CASSQDRLETQYF. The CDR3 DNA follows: TGTGCCAGCAGCCAAGACAGGTTGGAGACCCAGTACTTC.